This TCR beta chain was found in a study of T cells in Graves' hyperthyroidism and ophthalmopathy (dated by TCRdb to between 2018 and 2021). Regarding the complete study: Peripheral blood samples were taken at the time of initial diagnosis, prior to any treatment. TCR V-J signatures able to tell the groups apart were searched for in a discovery cohort of more than 90 patients, of whom around 42 had Graves' ophthalmopathy and some 60 had stable Graves' hyperthyroidism. An independent validation cohort of under 20 hyperthyroidism patients and more than 15 patients who later progressed to ophthalmopathy tested prospective prediction of ophthalmopathy. The roughly 100 discovery patients were divided at random into training and test sets in a 7:3 ratio. In several Graves' hyperthyroidism patients, the study also compared T-cell repertoires from thyroid tissue with T-cell repertoires from blood. After blood sampling, hyperthyroidism patients were treated with methimazole at a starting dose of 30 mg daily, and ophthalmopathy patients were treated with high-dose intravenous methylprednisolone. According to the paper, TCR Vbeta CDR3 sequencing was carried out on more than 120 peripheral blood samples, which came from approximately 41 ophthalmopathy, about 75 hyperthyroidism and about 17 progressor patients.

Trimming costs V 5 bases and J 7 bases, and their ends lie 12 bases apart. CDR3 length: 13 amino acids, cysteine to phenylalanine. The entry retains the CDR3 DNA only, 39 bases that are in frame from base 1. Via the germline V gene (reference sequence), CDR1 is SEHNR and CDR2 FQNEAQ. This clonotype was recorded many times. Which antigen it targets is not known. Per-base qualities were not stored, and no clone one base away is much larger. The TCR beta CDR3 regions were amplified from RNA transcripts. For the first round of RT-PCR on the TCR CDR3, the HTBI primer set was used together with the Qiagen OneStep RT-PCR kit. The libraries were constructed in a second round of multiplex PCR and then size-selected and purified. Paired-end sequencing of the libraries was performed with 100 bp reads on an Illumina HiSeq2000. The study's own analysis went as follows. SOAPnuke was used to process the raw data, throwing out any read that contained adapters or uncalled bases, had a mean Phred below 15, or lacked an exact constant-primer or identifier match. COPE v1.2.5 was used to merge the high-quality paired reads, and each unique nucleotide sequence was defined as a clonotype. MiTCR v1.1 was used to align the clonotypes against IMGT TRBV, TRBD and TRBJ reference segments. The analysis included only V-J combinations with a frequency above 0.0001, which together covered about 99% of the repertoires. A TCS score was defined as the ratio between F50 (clonal expansion) and ExV (chaos), using BLOSUM62-based TCRdist between CDR3 peptides within each V-J. Welch's t-statistics and random forest reduced approximately 520 V-J features to 10 to 15, which were used in a naive Bayes classifier (R e1071). Clones were called with MiXCR by TCRdb after fastp trimmed the public reads at Q25, and only in-frame beta chains were retained. CDR3 protein sequences are deduplicated, and each keeps its most common genes and DNA. TCRdb's processing, not the study's, gives the V and J calls here. The sample profile shows under 700,000 distinct CDR3 sequences; about a sixth of them were found once. The ten largest clonotypes hold approximately 18% of the sample.

The paper's findings and limits, for the study overall: In cross-validation, a model built on a 13 V-J signature told ophthalmopathy apart from stable hyperthyroidism with roughly 87% sensitivity and roughly 81% specificity, and in testing the same model reached 80%/75%. No statistical method was used to fix the sample size in advance, and group allocation was not hidden from the investigators. Most expanded thyroid clonotypes (frequency above 0.001) were also detected in blood, a finding suggesting that blood repertoires may reflect thyroid immune responses. In validation, the model predicted progression to ophthalmopathy with approximately 69% sensitivity and roughly 72% specificity, a median of about six months before onset.

Graves' hyperthyroidism was defined as stable when no progression to ophthalmopathy occurred over 18 months of follow-up. Hyperthyroidism patients were newly diagnosed, had a disease duration of under 2 months, and were aged 18 to 65 years. Patients with uncontrolled infections, other autoimmune diseases, pregnancy or lactation were excluded. Diagnoses relied on clinical symptoms, serum thyroxine and TRAb, thyroid ultrasound and orbital computed tomography. PBMCs were separated from roughly 9.6 ml of fresh peripheral blood using Ficoll-Paque density gradient centrifugation. Trizol reagent was used to extract total RNA, and RNA quality was then checked on an Agilent 2100 Bioanalyzer.

The rearranged segments are TRBV7-9 and TRBJ2-1; the D gene assignment is perhaps TRBD1 or TRBD2, with each matching 5 bases. The origin of this receptor is a woman younger than 35 with Graves' hyperthyroidism. Sequenced sample: blood. The nucleotide sequence is TGTGCCAGCAGCGAAGTGGGGGAGAATGAGCAGTTCTTC. This codes for CASSEVGENEQFF.